A selection of T cell receptor beta chains follows, all from one sample in a study of T cells in localized non-small cell lung cancer. Sequencing used immunoSEQ multiplex PCR; TCRdb keeps in-frame clones, though not all of them. Of 45,000 or so clones listed, 86% are singletons. Sequences were derived from PBMCs, sampled before any cancer treatment. These receptors came from a man aged 40-75 years with stage II lung adenocarcinoma. Each CDR3 is given with its conserved first and last residue. Each record gives: D gene, J gene, clone size, V gene, CDR3 protein, CDR3 DNA. D genes are given only for firm matches. The size entry is marked missing in some rows and otherwise reads once, few, many or a size class.

D: NA
J: TRBJ2-3
size: NA
V: TRBV5-1
CDR3: CASSLAGDPTDTQYF
DNA: TGCGCCAGCAGCTTGGCGGGGGACCCCACAGATACGCAGTATTTT

D: NA
J: TRBJ2-1
size: NA
V: TRBV5-6
CDR3: CASSLVGYGTNKGNEQFF
DNA: TGTGCCAGCAGCTTGGTTGGGTACGGAACAAATAAGGGGAATGAGCAGTTCTTC

D: TRBD2
J: TRBJ2-5
size: NA
V: TRBV4-2
CDR3: CASSPPGSGGARETQYF
DNA: TGTGCCAGCAGCCCCCCGGGTAGCGGGGGGGCACGGGAGACCCAGTACTTC

D: NA
J: TRBJ2-7
size: NA
V: TRBV5-6
CDR3: CASSLGDGSYEQYF
DNA: TGTGCCAGCAGCTTGGGGGACGGTTCCTACGAGCAGTACTTC

D: NA
J: TRBJ1-6
size: NA
V: TRBV28
CDR3: CASSFHQGAYNSPLHF
DNA: TGTGCCAGCAGTTTCCATCAGGGAGCCTATAATTCACCCCTCCACTTT

D: NA
J: TRBJ1-4
size: NA
V: TRBV2
CDR3: CASMDRGNEKLFF
DNA: TGTGCCAGCATGGATAGGGGCAATGAAAAACTGTTTTTT

D: NA
J: TRBJ2-4
size: once
V: TRBV7-2
CDR3: CASSSQIVQYF
DNA: TGTGCCAGCAGCTCACAAATCGTTCAGTACTTC

D: NA
J: TRBJ2-5
size: NA
V: TRBV2
CDR3: CASSLGERETQYF
DNA: TGTGCCAGCAGTCTAGGGGAAAGAGAGACCCAGTACTTC

D: NA
J: TRBJ1-2
size: NA
V: TRBV25-1
CDR3: CASSQGSSENGYTF
DNA: TGTGCCAGCAGTCAGGGAAGTTCTGAAAATGGCTACACCTTC

D: TRBD2
J: TRBJ2-5
size: NA
V: TRBV9
CDR3: CASSALLAGETQYF
DNA: TGTGCCAGCAGCGCGCTACTAGCGGGGGAGACCCAGTACTTC

D: TRBD1
J: TRBJ1-5
size: NA
V: TRBV6-5
CDR3: CASLTGVWDQPQHF
DNA: TGTGCCAGCCTAACAGGGGTGTGGGATCAGCCCCAGCATTTT

D: TRBD1
J: TRBJ2-1
size: few
V: TRBV5-1
CDR3: CASSLRTGAWFF
DNA: TGCGCCAGCAGCTTACGGACAGGGGCATGGTTCTTC

D: TRBD1
J: TRBJ1-2
size: NA
V: TRBV6-1
CDR3: CASSDPTGGGYTF
DNA: TGTGCCAGCAGTGATCCGACAGGGGGTGGCTACACCTTC

D: NA
J: TRBJ1-2
size: NA
V: TRBV20-1
CDR3: CSASGSGYTF
DNA: TGCAGTGCTTCAGGGTCTGGCTACACCTTC

D: TRBD1
J: TRBJ1-6
size: NA
V: TRBV19
CDR3: CASRVRGLGESPLHF
DNA: TGTGCCAGTAGAGTCAGGGGGTTGGGAGAATCACCCCTCCACTTT

D: NA
J: TRBJ1-1
size: NA
V: TRBV5-5
CDR3: CASSLFMVTEAFF
DNA: TGTGCCAGCAGCTTGTTCATGGTCACTGAAGCTTTCTTT

D: NA
J: TRBJ1-3
size: few
V: TRBV9
CDR3: CASSRDSGPNTIYF
DNA: TGTGCCAGCAGCAGGGATTCAGGGCCAAACACCATATATTTT

D: TRBD2
J: TRBJ2-1
size: NA
V: TRBV7-2
CDR3: CASSRSGGAVYEQFF
DNA: TGTGCCAGCAGCCGTAGCGGGGGGGCAGTATATGAGCAGTTCTTC

D: NA
J: TRBJ1-2
size: NA
V: TRBV19
CDR3: CASTPGDYGYTF
DNA: TGTGCCAGTACCCCGGGTGACTATGGCTACACCTTC

D: NA
J: TRBJ2-3
size: once
V: TRBV15
CDR3: CATSPGGGTDTQYF
DNA: TGTGCCACCAGCCCGGGGGGCGGCACAGATACGCAGTATTTT

D: NA
J: TRBJ2-2
size: NA
V: TRBV12-5
CDR3: CASGLLRDPPLRELFF
DNA: TGTGCTAGTGGTTTGCTCCGGGACCCGCCGCTCCGGGAGCTGTTTTTT

D: TRBD1
J: TRBJ1-5
size: NA
V: TRBV18
CDR3: CASSRLRTGTGGDQPQHF
DNA: TGTGCCAGCTCACGACTGCGCACCGGGACAGGGGGCGATCAGCCCCAGCATTTT

D: NA
J: TRBJ2-3
size: NA
V: TRBV28
CDR3: CASSDAGRTQYF
DNA: TGTGCCAGCAGTGACGCGGGGCGGACGCAGTATTTT

D: NA
J: TRBJ1-2
size: NA
V: TRBV14
CDR3: CASSQDPVGFSYTF
DNA: TGTGCCAGCAGCCAAGATCCGGTCGGGTTCTCCTACACCTTC

D: NA
J: TRBJ1-1
size: NA
V: TRBV10-2
CDR3: CASKGVNTEAFF
DNA: TGCGCCAGCAAAGGGGTGAACACTGAAGCTTTCTTT

D: NA
J: TRBJ2-3
size: NA
V: TRBV29-1
CDR3: CSVGLTDTQYF
DNA: TGCAGCGTTGGACTCACAGATACGCAGTATTTT

D: NA
J: TRBJ1-6
size: NA
V: TRBV5-1
CDR3: CASRWDFLSGSPLHF
DNA: TGCGCCAGTAGGTGGGACTTTTTAAGTGGTTCACCCCTCCACTTT

D: TRBD1
J: TRBJ1-5
size: NA
V: TRBV30
CDR3: CAWSTGTGEQPQHF
DNA: TGTGCCTGGAGTACGGGGACAGGGGAGCAGCCCCAGCATTTT

D: NA
J: TRBJ2-3
size: few
V: TRBV28
CDR3: CASSRRTGHTDTQYF
DNA: TGTGCCAGCAGTCGCCGAACAGGGCACACAGATACGCAGTATTTT

D: NA
J: TRBJ1-1
size: NA
V: TRBV5-1
CDR3: CASSFKGGNTEAFF
DNA: TGCGCCAGCAGCTTCAAGGGAGGGAACACTGAAGCTTTCTTT

D: TRBD1
J: TRBJ2-3
size: NA
V: TRBV27
CDR3: CASSLFRDRDPDTQYF
DNA: TGTGCCAGCAGCCTCTTCCGGGACAGGGACCCAGATACGCAGTATTTT

D: NA
J: TRBJ2-1
size: once
V: TRBV28
CDR3: CASSLIGGGPLSYNEQFF
DNA: TGTGCCAGCAGTTTAATTGGAGGGGGGCCACTTTCCTACAATGAGCAGTTCTTC

D: NA
J: TRBJ1-2
size: NA
V: TRBV6-6
CDR3: CALGEGGYTF
DNA: TGTGCCCTGGGGGAGGGAGGCTACACCTTC

D: NA
J: TRBJ1-1
size: NA
V: TRBV5-4
CDR3: CASSLDRRNTEAFF
DNA: TGTGCCAGCAGCTTGGATAGGCGGAACACTGAAGCTTTCTTT

D: TRBD1
J: TRBJ1-4
size: NA
V: TRBV10-2
CDR3: CASSPGGGNEKLFF
DNA: TGCGCCAGCAGCCCAGGGGGCGGGAATGAAAAACTGTTTTTT

D: NA
J: TRBJ1-2
size: NA
V: TRBV4-2
CDR3: CASSQGLQDYGYTF
DNA: TGTGCCAGCAGCCAAGGCCTTCAAGACTATGGCTACACCTTC

D: TRBD2
J: TRBJ2-1
size: NA
V: TRBV18
CDR3: CASSRTGTSGSRTYNEQFF
DNA: TGTGCCAGCTCACGAACCGGGACTAGCGGGTCAAGGACCTACAATGAGCAGTTCTTC

D: NA
J: TRBJ2-3
size: NA
V: TRBV19
CDR3: CASSGGRDTQYF
DNA: TGTGCCAGTAGTGGGGGGAGAGATACGCAGTATTTT

D: NA
J: TRBJ1-1
size: NA
V: TRBV7-3
CDR3: CASSSEAGVITEAFF
DNA: TGTGCCAGCAGCTCCGAGGCCGGAGTAATAACTGAAGCTTTCTTT

D: TRBD2
J: TRBJ2-5
size: NA
V: TRBV6-5
CDR3: CASSLAGSSTETQYF
DNA: TGTGCCAGCAGTTTAGCGGGGTCTAGTACGGAGACCCAGTACTTC

D: NA
J: TRBJ2-3
size: NA
V: TRBV19
CDR3: CASSFADTQYF
DNA: TGTGCCAGTAGTTTCGCAGATACGCAGTATTTT

D: NA
J: TRBJ2-3
size: NA
V: TRBV29-1
CDR3: CSVFATGFYLTDTQYF
DNA: TGCAGCGTTTTTGCGACAGGTTTTTACCTCACAGATACGCAGTATTTT

D: NA
J: TRBJ1-2
size: NA
V: TRBV7-2
CDR3: CAITGWTSAGYTF
DNA: TGTGCCATCACAGGGTGGACTTCCGCTGGCTACACCTTC

D: TRBD2
J: TRBJ2-3
size: NA
V: TRBV5-4
CDR3: CASSSSGGGDTQYF
DNA: TGTGCCAGCAGCTCTAGCGGGGGAGGAGATACGCAGTATTTT

D: NA
J: TRBJ2-6
size: NA
V: TRBV11-2
CDR3: CASSPEGGGSGANVLTF
DNA: TGTGCCAGCAGCCCAGAAGGGGGGGGCTCTGGGGCCAACGTCCTGACTTTC

D: NA
J: TRBJ1-3
size: once
V: TRBV7-6
CDR3: CASSLSTGASGNTIYF
DNA: TGTGCCAGCAGCTTATCAACAGGCGCCTCTGGAAACACCATATATTTT

D: TRBD1
J: TRBJ1-3
size: NA
V: TRBV10-3
CDR3: CAITGDREGNTIYF
DNA: TGTGCCATTACTGGGGACAGGGAAGGAAACACCATATATTTT

D: NA
J: TRBJ2-5
size: once
V: TRBV6-1
CDR3: CASSERAIQETQYF
DNA: TGTGCCAGCAGTGAACGGGCTATTCAAGAGACCCAGTACTTC

D: NA
J: TRBJ2-7
size: NA
V: TRBV7-8
CDR3: CASSLQGLGEQYF
DNA: TGTGCCAGCAGCTTACAGGGGTTAGGGGAGCAGTACTTC

D: TRBD1
J: TRBJ2-6
size: NA
V: TRBV6-1
CDR3: CASSPGQGGANVLTF
DNA: TGTGCCAGCAGTCCCGGACAGGGAGGGGCCAACGTCCTGACTTTC

D: NA
J: TRBJ2-3
size: NA
V: TRBV4-2
CDR3: CASSQESGTMRTDTQYF
DNA: TGTGCCAGCAGCCAAGAAAGTGGAACGATGCGTACAGATACGCAGTATTTT

D: NA
J: TRBJ1-3
size: once
V: TRBV5-1
CDR3: CASSAVNGAGNTIYF
DNA: TGCGCCAGCAGCGCGGTCAACGGAGCTGGAAACACCATATATTTT

D: NA
J: TRBJ1-5
size: NA
V: TRBV2
CDR3: CASSEFGSINNQPQHF
DNA: TGTGCCAGCAGTGAATTTGGCAGCATTAATAATCAGCCCCAGCATTTT